This T cell receptor beta chain was retrieved from a study of CD8+CD57+ T cells in acquired aplastic anemia. Study-level background: When averaged, DNA from sorted CD4+ and CD8+ cells came to approximately 3 ug.

Findings and caveats of the study: Common to patients and controls were approximately 30 CD8+ CDR3 sequences. A significant difference in CD8+ Simpson's diversity between patients and controls was not found.

CDR3 and TCR beta VDJ profiling relied on genomic DNA as the template. TCRdb fed the reads into MiXCR, producing one record per CDR3 protein. This table holds roughly 260,000 distinct CDR3 sequences, around 46% found once. Patients who underwent sequencing had shown CD8+CD57+ cell expansion by flow cytometry. Severe acquired aplastic anemia was present in every patient. As concerns this clonotype: Its specificity is unknown. A much larger clone is a single base away; this may be a read error.

There are 15 residues in the CDR3. V lost 3 bases, J lost 0 bases, and 3 bases stayed unmatched. Germline V gives CDR1 SGDLS, CDR2 YYNGEE. The sequencing input was sorted CD4+, CD8+, or CD8+CD57+ T cells (not recorded which) from PBMCs. The gene calls are TRBV9 and TRBJ2-1; 7 nucleotides match TRBD2. The TCR comes from a human donor with aplastic anemia. CDR3 sequence (DNA): TGTGCCAGCAGCGAGGGCGGGGGCTCCTACAATGAGCAGTTCTTC. The encoded protein is CASSEGGGSYNEQFF.